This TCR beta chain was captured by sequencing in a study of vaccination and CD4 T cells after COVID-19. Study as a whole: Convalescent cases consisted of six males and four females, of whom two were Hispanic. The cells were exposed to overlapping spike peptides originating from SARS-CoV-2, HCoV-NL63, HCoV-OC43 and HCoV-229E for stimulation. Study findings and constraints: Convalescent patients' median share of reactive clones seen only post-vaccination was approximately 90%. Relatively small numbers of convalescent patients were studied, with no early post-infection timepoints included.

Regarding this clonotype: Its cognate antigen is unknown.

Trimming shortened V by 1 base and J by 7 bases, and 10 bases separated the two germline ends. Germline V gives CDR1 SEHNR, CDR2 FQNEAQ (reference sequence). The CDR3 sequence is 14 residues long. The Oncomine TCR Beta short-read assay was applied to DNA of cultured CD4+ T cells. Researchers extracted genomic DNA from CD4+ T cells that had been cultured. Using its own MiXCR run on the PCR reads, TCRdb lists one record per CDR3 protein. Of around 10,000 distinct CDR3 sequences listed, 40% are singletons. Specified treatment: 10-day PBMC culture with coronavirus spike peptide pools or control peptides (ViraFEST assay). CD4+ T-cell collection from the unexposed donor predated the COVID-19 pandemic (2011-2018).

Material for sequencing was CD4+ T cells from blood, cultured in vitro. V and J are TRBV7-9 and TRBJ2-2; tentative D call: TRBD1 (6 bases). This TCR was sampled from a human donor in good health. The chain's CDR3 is CASSLGQAHGELFF. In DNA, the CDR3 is TGTGCCAGCAGCTTAGGACAGGCGCACGGGGAGCTGTTTTTT. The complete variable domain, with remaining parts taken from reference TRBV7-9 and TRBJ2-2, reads DTGVSQNPRHKITKRGQNVTFRCDPISEHNRLYWYRQTLGQGPEFLTYFQNEAQLEKSRLLSDRFSAERPKGSFSTLEIQRTEQGDSAMYLCASSLGQAHGELFFGEGSRLTVL.